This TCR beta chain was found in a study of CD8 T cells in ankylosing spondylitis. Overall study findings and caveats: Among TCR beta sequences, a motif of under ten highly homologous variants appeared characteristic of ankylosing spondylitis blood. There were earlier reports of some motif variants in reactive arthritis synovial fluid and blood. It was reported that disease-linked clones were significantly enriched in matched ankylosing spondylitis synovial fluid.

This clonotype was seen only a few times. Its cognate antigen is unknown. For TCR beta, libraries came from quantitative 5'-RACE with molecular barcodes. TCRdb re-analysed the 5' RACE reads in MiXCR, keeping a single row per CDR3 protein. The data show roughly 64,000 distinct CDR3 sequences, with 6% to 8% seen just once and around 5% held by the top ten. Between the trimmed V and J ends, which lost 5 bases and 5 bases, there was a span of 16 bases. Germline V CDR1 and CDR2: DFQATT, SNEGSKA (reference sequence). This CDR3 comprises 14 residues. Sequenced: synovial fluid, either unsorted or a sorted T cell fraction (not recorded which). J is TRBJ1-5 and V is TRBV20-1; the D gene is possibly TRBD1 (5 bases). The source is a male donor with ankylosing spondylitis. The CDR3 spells CSAGGGEVDQPQHF. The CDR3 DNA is TGCAGTGCTGGGGGAGGGGAAGTGGATCAGCCCCAGCATTTT.